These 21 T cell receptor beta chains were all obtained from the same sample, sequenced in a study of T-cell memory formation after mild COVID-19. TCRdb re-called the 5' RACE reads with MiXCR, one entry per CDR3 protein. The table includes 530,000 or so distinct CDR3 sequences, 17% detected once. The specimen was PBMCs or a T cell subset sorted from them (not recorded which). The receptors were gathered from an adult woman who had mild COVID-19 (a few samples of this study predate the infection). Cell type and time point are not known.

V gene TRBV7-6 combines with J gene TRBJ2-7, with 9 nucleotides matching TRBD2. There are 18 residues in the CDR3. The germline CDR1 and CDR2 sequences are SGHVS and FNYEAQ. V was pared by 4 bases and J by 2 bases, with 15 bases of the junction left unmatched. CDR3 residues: CASSSGMGIAGATYEQYF. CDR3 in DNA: TGTGCCAGCAGCTCTGGGATGGGGATAGCGGGAGCAACCTACGAGCAGTACTTC.

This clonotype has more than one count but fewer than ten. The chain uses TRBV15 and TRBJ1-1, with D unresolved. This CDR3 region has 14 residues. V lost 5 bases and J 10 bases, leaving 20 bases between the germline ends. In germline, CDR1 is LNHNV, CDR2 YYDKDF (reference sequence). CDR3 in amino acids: CATSPRPPKGGAFF. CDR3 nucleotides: TGTGCCACCAGCCCCCGGCCACCGAAGGGAGGAGCTTTCTTT.

CDR3: CASSLTGQGSEQYF. The CDR3 nucleotides read TGTGCCAGCAGTTTGACGGGACAGGGTAGCGAGCAGTACTTC. The V and J genes are TRBV12-3 or TRBV12-4 and TRBJ2-7; 9 bases line up with TRBD1. The junction had 6 bases not matched to a gene; V was cut back by 3 bases and J by 6 bases. The CDR3 length is 14 residues.

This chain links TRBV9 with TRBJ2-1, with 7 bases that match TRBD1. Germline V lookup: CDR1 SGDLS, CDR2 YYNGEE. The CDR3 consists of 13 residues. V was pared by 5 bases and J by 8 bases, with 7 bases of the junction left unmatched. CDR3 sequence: CASRDRSRYEQFF. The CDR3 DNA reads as TGTGCCAGCAGGGACAGGTCACGATATGAGCAGTTCTTC. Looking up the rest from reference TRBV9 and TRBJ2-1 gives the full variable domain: DSGVTQTPKHLITATGQRVTLRCSPRSGDLSVYWYQQSLDQGLQFLIQYYNGEERAKGNILERFSAQQFPDLHSELNLSSLELGDSALYFCASRDRSRYEQFFGPGTRLTVL.

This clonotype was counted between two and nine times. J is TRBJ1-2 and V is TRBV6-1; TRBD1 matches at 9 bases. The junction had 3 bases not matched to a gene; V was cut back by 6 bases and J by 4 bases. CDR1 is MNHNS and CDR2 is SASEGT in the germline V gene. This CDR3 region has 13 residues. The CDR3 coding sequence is TGTGCCAGCAGCGAGGACAGGGGCTATGGCTACACCTTC. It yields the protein CASSEDRGYGYTF.

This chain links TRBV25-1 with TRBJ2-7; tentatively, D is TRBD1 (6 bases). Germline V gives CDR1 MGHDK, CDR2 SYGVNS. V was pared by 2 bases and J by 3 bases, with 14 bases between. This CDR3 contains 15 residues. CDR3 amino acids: CASSERQGTLYEQYF. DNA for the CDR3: TGTGCCAGCAGTGAACGGCAGGGGACCCTCTACGAGCAGTACTTC.

CDR3 nucleotide sequence: TGTGCCAGTAGTATCCATATCAGGGCTGGCTACGAGCAGTACTTC. Protein product: CASSIHIRAGYEQYF. The rearrangement joins TRBV19 to TRBJ2-7, with a tentative D call TRBD1 (5 bases). V was clipped by 3 bases and J by 3 bases, with 15 bases between them. CDR1 is LNHDA and CDR2 is SQIVND in the germline V gene (reference sequence). This CDR3 has 15 amino acids.

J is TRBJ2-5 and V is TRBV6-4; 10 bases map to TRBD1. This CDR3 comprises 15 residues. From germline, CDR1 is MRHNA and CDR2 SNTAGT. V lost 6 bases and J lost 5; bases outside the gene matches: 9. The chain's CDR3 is CASSRDRGDGETQYF. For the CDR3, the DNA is TGTGCCAGCAGCAGGGACAGGGGAGACGGGGAGACCCAGTACTTC.

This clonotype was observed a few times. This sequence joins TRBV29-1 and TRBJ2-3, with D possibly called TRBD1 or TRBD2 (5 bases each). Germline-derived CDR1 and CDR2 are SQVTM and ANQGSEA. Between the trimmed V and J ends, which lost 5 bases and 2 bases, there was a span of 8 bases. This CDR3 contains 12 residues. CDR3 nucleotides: TGCAGCGTTTGGGGACCCACAGATACGCAGTATTTT. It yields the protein CSVWGPTDTQYF.

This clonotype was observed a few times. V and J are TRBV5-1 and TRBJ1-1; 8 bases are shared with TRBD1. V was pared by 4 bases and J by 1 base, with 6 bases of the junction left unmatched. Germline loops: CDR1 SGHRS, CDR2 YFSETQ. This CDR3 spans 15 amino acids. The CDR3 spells CASSNHGQGNTEAFF. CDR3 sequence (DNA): TGCGCCAGCAGCAACCACGGACAGGGGAACACTGAAGCTTTCTTT. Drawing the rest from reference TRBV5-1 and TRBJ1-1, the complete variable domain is KAGVTQTPRYLIKTRGQQVTLSCSPISGHRSVSWYQQTPGQGLQFLFEYFSETQRNKGNFPGRFSGRQFSNSRSEMNVSTLELGDSALYLCASSNHGQGNTEAFFGQGTRLTVV.

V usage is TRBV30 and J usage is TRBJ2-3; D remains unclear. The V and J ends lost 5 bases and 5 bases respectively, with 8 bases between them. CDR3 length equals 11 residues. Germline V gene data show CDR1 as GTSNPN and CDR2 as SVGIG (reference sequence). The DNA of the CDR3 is TGTGCCTGGGACGGTGGAGATACGCAGTATTTT. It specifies CAWDGGDTQYF.

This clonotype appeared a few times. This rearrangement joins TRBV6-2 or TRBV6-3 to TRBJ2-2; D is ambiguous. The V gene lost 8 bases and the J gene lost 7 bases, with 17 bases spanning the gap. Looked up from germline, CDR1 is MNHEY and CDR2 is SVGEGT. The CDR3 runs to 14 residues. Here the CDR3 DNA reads TGTGCCAGCTCCATAAGTATTCGCCTCGGGGAGCTGTTTTTT. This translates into CASSISIRLGELFF.

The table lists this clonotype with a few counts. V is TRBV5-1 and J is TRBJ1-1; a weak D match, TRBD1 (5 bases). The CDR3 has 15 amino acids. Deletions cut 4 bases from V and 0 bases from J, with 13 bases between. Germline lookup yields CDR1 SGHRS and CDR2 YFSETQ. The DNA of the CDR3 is TGCGCCAGCAGCCGGGACCTCCCAGTGAACACTGAAGCTTTCTTT. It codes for CASSRDLPVNTEAFF.

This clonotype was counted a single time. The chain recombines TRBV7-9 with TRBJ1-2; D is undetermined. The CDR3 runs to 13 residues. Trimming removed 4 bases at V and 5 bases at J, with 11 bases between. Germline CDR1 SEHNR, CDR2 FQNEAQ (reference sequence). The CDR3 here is CASSSWDLYGYTF. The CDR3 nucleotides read TGTGCCAGCAGCTCCTGGGATCTATATGGCTACACCTTC.

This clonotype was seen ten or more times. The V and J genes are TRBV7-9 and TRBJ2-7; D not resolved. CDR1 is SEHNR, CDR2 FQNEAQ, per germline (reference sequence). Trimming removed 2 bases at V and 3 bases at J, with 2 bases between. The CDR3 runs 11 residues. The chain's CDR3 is CASSLFYEQYF. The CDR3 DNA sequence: TGTGCCAGCAGCTTATTCTACGAGCAGTACTTC.

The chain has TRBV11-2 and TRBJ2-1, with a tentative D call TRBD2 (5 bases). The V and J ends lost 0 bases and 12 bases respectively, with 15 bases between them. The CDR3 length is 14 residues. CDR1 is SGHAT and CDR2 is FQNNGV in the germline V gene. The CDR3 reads CASSLDALSEGQFF. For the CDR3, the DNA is TGTGCCAGCAGCTTAGATGCACTTTCAGAGGGGCAGTTCTTC.

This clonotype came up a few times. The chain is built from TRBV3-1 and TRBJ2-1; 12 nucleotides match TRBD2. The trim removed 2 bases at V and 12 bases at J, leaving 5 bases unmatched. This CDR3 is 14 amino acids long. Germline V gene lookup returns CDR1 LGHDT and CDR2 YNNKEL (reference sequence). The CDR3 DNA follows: TGTGCCAGCAGCCAACGGCTAGCGGGAGGGGGGCAGTTCTTC. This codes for CASSQRLAGGGQFF.

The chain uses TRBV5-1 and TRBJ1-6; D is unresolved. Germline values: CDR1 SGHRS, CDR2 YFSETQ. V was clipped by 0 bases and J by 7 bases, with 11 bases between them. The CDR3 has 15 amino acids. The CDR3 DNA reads TGCGCCAGCAGCTTGGCCGCGGGAAGGAATTCACCCCTCCACTTT. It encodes CASSLAAGRNSPLHF.

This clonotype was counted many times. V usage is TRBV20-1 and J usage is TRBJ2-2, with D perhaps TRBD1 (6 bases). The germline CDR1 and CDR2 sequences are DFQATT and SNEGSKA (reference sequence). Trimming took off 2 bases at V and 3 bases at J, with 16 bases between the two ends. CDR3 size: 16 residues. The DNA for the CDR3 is TGCAGTGCTAGAAACGTAGACAGGTTTGACACCGGGGAGCTGTTTTTT. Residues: CSARNVDRFDTGELFF.

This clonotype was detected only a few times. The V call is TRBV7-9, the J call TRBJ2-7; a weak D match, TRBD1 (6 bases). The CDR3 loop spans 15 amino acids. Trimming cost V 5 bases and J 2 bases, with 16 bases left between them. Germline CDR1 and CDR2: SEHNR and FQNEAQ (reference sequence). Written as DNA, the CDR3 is TGTGCCAGCAGCCCAGACAGGCCGATCCCCTACGAGCAGTACTTC. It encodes CASSPDRPIPYEQYF.

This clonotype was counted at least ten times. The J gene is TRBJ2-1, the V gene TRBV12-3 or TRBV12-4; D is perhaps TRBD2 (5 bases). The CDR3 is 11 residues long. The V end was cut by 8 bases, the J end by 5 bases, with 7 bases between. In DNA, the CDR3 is TGTGCCAGCGGGCGGGACAATGAGCAGTTCTTC. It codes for CASGRDNEQFF.